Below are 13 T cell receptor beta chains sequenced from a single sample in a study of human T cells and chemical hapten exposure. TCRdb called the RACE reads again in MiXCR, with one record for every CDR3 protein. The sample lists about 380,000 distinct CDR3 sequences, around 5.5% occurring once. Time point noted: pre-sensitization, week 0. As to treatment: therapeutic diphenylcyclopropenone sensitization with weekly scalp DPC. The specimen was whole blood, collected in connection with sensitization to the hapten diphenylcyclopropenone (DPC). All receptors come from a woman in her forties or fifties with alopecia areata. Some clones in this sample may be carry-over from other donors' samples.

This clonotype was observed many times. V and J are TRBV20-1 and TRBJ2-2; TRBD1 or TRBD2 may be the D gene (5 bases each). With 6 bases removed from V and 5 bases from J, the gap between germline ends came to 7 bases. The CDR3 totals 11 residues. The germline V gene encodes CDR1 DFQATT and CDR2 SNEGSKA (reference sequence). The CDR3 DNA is TGCAGTGCCTGGGGGACCGGGGAGCTGTTTTTT. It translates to CSAWGTGELFF.

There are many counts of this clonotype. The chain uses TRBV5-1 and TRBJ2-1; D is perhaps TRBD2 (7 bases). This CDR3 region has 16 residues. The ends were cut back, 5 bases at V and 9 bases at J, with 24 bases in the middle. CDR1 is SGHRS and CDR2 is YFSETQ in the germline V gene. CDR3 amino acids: CASRMGAGGSHGEQFF. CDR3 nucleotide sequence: TGCGCCAGCAGAATGGGGGCAGGCGGGAGTCACGGTGAGCAGTTCTTC.

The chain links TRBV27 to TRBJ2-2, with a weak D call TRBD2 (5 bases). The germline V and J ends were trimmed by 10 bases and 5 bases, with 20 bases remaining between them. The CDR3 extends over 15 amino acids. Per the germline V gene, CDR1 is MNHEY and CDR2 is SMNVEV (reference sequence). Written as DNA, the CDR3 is TGTGCCACCACTTCCTTCTCGACGGGAACCGGGGAGCTGTTTTTT. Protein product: CATTSFSTGTGELFF.

CDR3 region: CAWSLGTPTYNEQFF. DNA of the CDR3: TGTGCCTGGAGTCTCGGGACTCCGACCTACAATGAGCAGTTCTTC. The chain couples TRBV30 to TRBJ2-1; a weak D match, TRBD2 (6 bases). The CDR3 contains 15 residues. Trimming removed 2 bases from V and 2 bases from J, with 13 bases in between. Germline V gene data show CDR1 as GTSNPN and CDR2 as SVGIG (reference sequence).

CDR3 in amino acids: CASSLAGVAWGQETQYF. The CDR3, as DNA: TGTGCCAGCAGCTTAGCCGGGGTAGCGTGGGGCCAAGAGACCCAGTACTTC. The rearrangement joins TRBV7-9 to TRBJ2-5, with D perhaps TRBD2 (5 bases). Trimming left V 0 bases short and J 1 base short, with 15 bases between. Germline loops: CDR1 SEHNR, CDR2 FQNEAQ (reference sequence). The CDR3 totals 17 residues.

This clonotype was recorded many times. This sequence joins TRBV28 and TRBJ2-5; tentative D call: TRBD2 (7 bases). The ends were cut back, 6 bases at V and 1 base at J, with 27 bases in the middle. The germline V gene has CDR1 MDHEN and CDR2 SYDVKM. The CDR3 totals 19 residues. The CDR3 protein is CASRALRGSGTSGQETQYF. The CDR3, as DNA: TGTGCCAGCAGGGCCCTTAGGGGGAGCGGGACTTCCGGCCAAGAGACCCAGTACTTC. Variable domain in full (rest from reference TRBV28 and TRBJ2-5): DVKVTQSSRYLVKRTGEKVFLECVQDMDHENMFWYRQDPGLGLRLIYFSYDVKMKEKGDIPEGYSVSREKKERFSLILESASTNQTSMYLCASRALRGSGTSGQETQYFGPGTRLLVL.

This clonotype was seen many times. In DNA form, the CDR3 reads TGTGCCAGCAGCCAAGACGGGACGGAAGACTATGGCTACACCTTC. Amino acid sequence: CASSQDGTEDYGYTF. V usage is TRBV4-2 and J usage is TRBJ1-2; tentatively, D is TRBD1 (5 bases). CDR1 and CDR2 (germline): LGHNA, YNFKEQ. The V gene lost 0 bases and the J gene lost 3 bases, with 11 bases spanning the gap. There are 15 residues in the CDR3.

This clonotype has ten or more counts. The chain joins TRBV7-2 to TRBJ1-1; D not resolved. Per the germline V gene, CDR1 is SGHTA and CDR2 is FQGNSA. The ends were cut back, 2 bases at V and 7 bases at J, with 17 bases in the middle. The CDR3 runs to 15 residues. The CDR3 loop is CASSLSTSDLLEAFF. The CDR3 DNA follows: TGTGCCAGCAGCTTATCAACTTCGGACCTCCTTGAAGCTTTCTTT.

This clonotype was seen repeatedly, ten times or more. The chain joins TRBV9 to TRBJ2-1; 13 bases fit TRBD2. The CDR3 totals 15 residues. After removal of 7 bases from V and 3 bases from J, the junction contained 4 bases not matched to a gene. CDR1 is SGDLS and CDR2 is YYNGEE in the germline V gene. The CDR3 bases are TGTGCCAGCTCTCGACTAGCGGGGGGCTACAATGAGCAGTTCTTC. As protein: CASSRLAGGYNEQFF.

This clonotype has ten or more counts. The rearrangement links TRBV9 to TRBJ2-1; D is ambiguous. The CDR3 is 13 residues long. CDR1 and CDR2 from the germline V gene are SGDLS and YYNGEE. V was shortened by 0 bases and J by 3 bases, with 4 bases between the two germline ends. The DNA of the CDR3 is TGTGCCAGCAGCGTAGGGCACTACAATGAGCAGTTCTTC. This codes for CASSVGHYNEQFF.

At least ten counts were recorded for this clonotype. The CDR3 DNA follows: TGTGCCAGCTCTGGGGCCAACGTCCTGACTTTC. Its translation is CASSGANVLTF. V gene TRBV18 combines with J gene TRBJ2-6; D is undetermined. Germline assignment: CDR1 KGHSH and CDR2 LQKENI. Deletions cut 6 bases from V and 3 bases from J, with 0 bases between. The CDR3 is 11 residues long.

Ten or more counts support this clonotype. CDR3 residues: CASSYGVSYNEQFF. CDR3 coding DNA: TGTGCCAGCAGTTACGGTGTATCCTACAATGAGCAGTTCTTC. The chain has TRBV6-6 and TRBJ2-1; no clear D gene. Trimming shortened V by 2 bases and J by 1 base, and 6 bases separated the two germline ends. The CDR3 contains 14 residues. Germline CDR1 and CDR2: MNHNY and SVGAGI (reference sequence).

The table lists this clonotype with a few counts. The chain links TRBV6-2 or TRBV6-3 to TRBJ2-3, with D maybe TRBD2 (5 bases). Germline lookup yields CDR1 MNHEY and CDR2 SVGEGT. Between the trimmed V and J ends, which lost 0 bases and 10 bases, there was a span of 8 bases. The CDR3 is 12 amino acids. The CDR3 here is CASSYSSAAQYF. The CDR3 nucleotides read TGTGCCAGCAGTTACTCTAGCGCTGCGCAGTATTTT.